Following are 24 T cell receptor beta chains from one sample sequenced in a study of T cell responses to AZD1222 COVID-19 vaccine. TCRdb keeps only in-frame clones here, not all; method: immunoSEQ multiplex PCR. The profile shows around 140,000 clones, approximately 87% of them singletons. Sample: peripheral blood, taken 28 days after the second AZD1222 dose. The receptor set was obtained from an adult who received the AZD1222 COVID-19 vaccine.

The chain has TRBV4-3 and TRBJ1-4, with a weak D call TRBD1 (6 bases). Trimming pared 4 bases from V and 14 bases from J, leaving 29 bases between. Germline values: CDR1 LGHNA, CDR2 YSLEER. There are 17 residues in the CDR3. CDR3 coding DNA: TGCGCCAGCAGCCCCTCCCCGGGGGCAGGCGGAAGGGAAGGCCTGTTTTTT. Protein: CASSPSPGAGGREGLFF.

The rearrangement links TRBV13 to TRBJ2-5; TRBD1 aligns across 9 bases. V trimming: 6 bases; J trimming: 5 bases; junction bases outside the gene matches: 4. From germline, CDR1 is PRHDT and CDR2 FYEKMQ (reference sequence). The CDR3 runs 13 residues. The CDR3 loop reads CASRGQGRETQYF. CDR3 nucleotides: TGTGCCAGCAGAGGACAGGGGAGGGAGACCCAGTACTTC.

This chain uses TRBV25-1 with TRBJ2-4; D uncertain. The CDR3 loop spans 11 amino acids. Trimming took 2 bases from V and 6 from J, leaving 2 bases between them. CDR1 and CDR2 (germline): MGHDK, SYGVNS. In nucleotides, the CDR3 is TGTGCCAGCAGTGAACTAAACATTCAGTACTTC. Residues: CASSELNIQYF. Full variable domain (missing parts from reference TRBV25-1 and TRBJ2-4): EADIYQTPRYLVIGTGKKITLECSQTMGHDKMYWYQQDPGMELHLIHYSYGVNSTEKGDLSSESTVSRIRTEHFPLTLESARPSHTSQYLCASSELNIQYFGAGTRLSVL.

The rearrangement links TRBV2 to TRBJ1-4; TRBD1 is a possible D gene (5 bases). Trimming removed 7 bases from V and 2 bases from J, with 11 bases in between. CDR1 SNHLY and CDR2 FYNNEI come from the germline V gene. The CDR3 sequence is 14 residues long. CDR3 DNA: TGTGCCAGCACCTTAGAGGGGACTAATGAAAAACTGTTTTTT. Its translation is CASTLEGTNEKLFF. The full variable domain, completed using reference TRBV2 and TRBJ1-4, is EPEVTQTPSHQVTQMGQEVILRCVPISNHLYFYWYRQILGQKVEFLVSFYNNEISEKSEIFDDQFSVERPDGSNFTLKIRSTKLEDSAMYFCASTLEGTNEKLFFGSGTQLSVL.

The rearrangement uses TRBV6-1 and TRBJ2-1; 7 nucleotides align to TRBD2. Germline CDR1 and CDR2: MNHNS and SASEGT. The J segment lost 2 bases and the V segment lost 3 bases, leaving 4 bases of the junction unmatched. The CDR3 has 15 amino acids. The CDR3 protein is CASSDSGLAYNEQFF. In DNA, the CDR3 is TGTGCCAGCAGTGATAGCGGGCTGGCCTACAATGAGCAGTTCTTC.

The genes are TRBV16 and TRBJ1-2; D gene ambiguous. Germline CDR1 and CDR2: KGHSY and FQNENV. The CDR3 loop spans 13 amino acids. V lost 7 bases to trimming and J lost 8 bases, with 17 bases between them. The chain's CDR3 is CASTSSWAGGYTF. For the CDR3, the DNA is TGTGCCAGCACCAGCTCTTGGGCGGGAGGCTACACCTTC.

The V call is TRBV30, the J call TRBJ1-2; 8 positions agree with TRBD1. The germline gives CDR1 GTSNPN, CDR2 SVGIG (reference sequence). CDR3 length: 15 amino acids. J was trimmed by 6 bases and V by 4 bases; bases with no gene match: 13. The DNA for the CDR3 is TGTGCCTGGAAGGGAAAGAGCAGGGGGCCGGATGGCTACACCTTC. Translation: CAWKGKSRGPDGYTF.

This clone was seen just once. J is TRBJ1-5 and V is TRBV27, with D tentatively TRBD1 (5 bases). Per germline, CDR1 MNHEY and CDR2 SMNVEV (reference sequence). The CDR3 has 14 amino acids. V dropped 6 bases and J dropped 4 bases, with 13 bases sitting between them. CDR3 region: CASSRDLGNQPQHF. In DNA form, the CDR3 reads TGTGCCAGCAGCCGGGACCTGGGGAATCAGCCCCAGCATTTT.

The rearrangement joins TRBV7-3 to TRBJ1-1; D unclear. CDR1 SGHTA and CDR2 FQGTGA come from the germline V gene. The CDR3 extends over 14 amino acids. The V end was cut by 0 bases, the J end by 0 bases, with 5 bases between. The CDR3 loop is CASSLTGMNTEAFF. The CDR3 nucleotides read TGTGCCAGCAGCTTAACGGGAATGAACACTGAAGCTTTCTTT.

The V call is TRBV5-4, the J call TRBJ2-4; D ambiguous. V was trimmed by 0 bases and J by 2 bases, leaving 15 bases between them. The germline V gene encodes CDR1 SGHNT and CDR2 YYREEE (reference sequence). This CDR3 is built from 17 residues. CDR3 amino acids: CASSLDGQFESKNIQYF. CDR3 DNA sequence: TGTGCCAGCAGCTTGGACGGGCAATTTGAGTCCAAAAACATTCAGTACTTC. The full variable domain, its missing parts supplied by reference TRBV5-4 and TRBJ2-4, is ETGVTQSPTHLIKTRGQQVTLRCSSQSGHNTVSWYQQALGQGPQFIFQYYREEENGRGNFPPRFSGLQFPNYSSELNVNALELDDSALYLCASSLDGQFESKNIQYFGAGTRLSVL.

J is TRBJ2-3 and V is TRBV27, with no clear D. CDR3 size: 14 residues. The germline CDR1 and CDR2 sequences are MNHEY and SMNVEV (reference sequence). Trimming cost V 3 bases and J 0 bases, with 7 bases left between them. CDR3 nucleotide sequence: TGTGCCAGCAGTTTTTTGCGGAGCACAGATACGCAGTATTTT. Protein sequence: CASSFLRSTDTQYF.

The chain has TRBV28 and TRBJ1-2, with TRBD1 matching over 9 bases. The CDR3 is 15 residues long. Germline CDR1 is MDHEN and CDR2 is SYDVKM. The trim removed 6 bases at V and 6 bases at J, leaving 11 bases unmatched. The CDR3 DNA reads as TGTGCCAGCAGCGATTCCGGGACAGGGTCCCATGGCTACACCTTC. The encoded protein is CASSDSGTGSHGYTF.

The rearrangement links TRBV11-2 to TRBJ2-1, with D unclear. V was clipped by 0 bases and J by 7 bases, with 13 bases between them. This CDR3 contains 15 residues. The germline gives CDR1 SGHAT, CDR2 FQNNGV. The chain's CDR3 is CASSLDLFPANEQFF. The DNA of the CDR3 is TGTGCCAGCAGCTTAGATCTCTTCCCAGCGAATGAGCAGTTCTTC.

V is TRBV5-4 and J is TRBJ2-3; D is perhaps TRBD2 (6 bases). From germline, CDR1 is SGHNT and CDR2 YYREEE (reference sequence). V was trimmed by 0 bases and J by 9 bases, leaving 17 bases between them. The CDR3 covers 15 residues. CDR3 in DNA: TGTGCCAGCAGCTTGGGACTAGAGGCGGGTGGGACGCAGTATTTT. It encodes CASSLGLEAGGTQYF.

The chain links TRBV5-6 to TRBJ2-7, with 7 bases identical to TRBD1. CDR1 and CDR2 from the germline V gene are SGHDT and YYEEEE. V dropped 2 bases and J dropped 4; count of bases not matched to a gene: 9. The CDR3 covers 15 residues. The CDR3 DNA sequence: TGTGCCAGCAGCTTCCTCGGGACAGCCTATTACGAGCAGTACGTC. Its protein is CASSFLGTAYYEQYV.

The genes are TRBV18 and TRBJ1-2; the D gene is possibly TRBD1 (6 bases). In germline, CDR1 is KGHSH, CDR2 LQKENI. V gave up 3 bases and J gave up 6 bases, with 11 bases separating them. This CDR3 is 13 amino acids long. CDR3 loop: CASSPNEGDGYTF. CDR3 in DNA: TGTGCCAGCTCACCTAACGAGGGGGATGGCTACACCTTC.

V gene TRBV27 combines with J gene TRBJ2-1; 7 bases align to TRBD1. V was pared by 6 bases and J by 4 bases, with 9 bases of the junction left unmatched. This CDR3 is 15 amino acids long. The V gene's germline CDR1 is MNHEY and CDR2 SMNVEV (reference sequence). The chain's CDR3 is CASRRGQPGYNEQFF. The CDR3 coding sequence is TGTGCCAGCAGGAGGGGACAGCCGGGGTACAATGAGCAGTTCTTC.

The V gene is TRBV6-5, the J gene TRBJ1-1; 10 bases are shared with TRBD1. This CDR3 has 14 residues. Germline V lookup: CDR1 MNHEY, CDR2 SVGAGI. With 7 bases clipped from V and 7 bases from J, the junction kept 9 bases outside the gene matches. CDR3 sequence reads: CASTPTGGAVEAFF. The CDR3 nucleotides are TGTGCCAGCACCCCGACAGGGGGCGCGGTTGAAGCTTTCTTT.

This clone was seen only a few times. The J gene is TRBJ2-7, the V gene TRBV7-8; D is unresolved. Trimming stripped 1 base from V and 2 bases from J, with 6 bases between. The length of the CDR3 is 13 residues. The germline gives CDR1 SGHVS, CDR2 FQNEAQ. The CDR3 is CASSLGATYEQYV. CDR3 bases: TGTGCCAGCAGCTTAGGGGCAACCTACGAGCAGTACGTC.

The chain carries TRBV11-2 and TRBJ2-3; TRBD1 or TRBD2 may be the D gene (5 bases each). The length of the CDR3 is 16 residues. V lost 2 bases and J 0 bases, leaving 12 bases between the germline ends. Germline lookup yields CDR1 SGHAT and CDR2 FQNNGV. The CDR3 here is CASSLNRGVSTDTQYF. CDR3 coding DNA: TGTGCCAGCAGCTTAAACCGGGGCGTTAGCACAGATACGCAGTATTTT.

The CDR3 DNA reads as TGTGCCATCAGGAATACAGGGGCGGACACCGGGGAGCTGTTTTTT. Its translation is CAIRNTGADTGELFF. The chain has TRBV10-3 and TRBJ2-2; 7 nucleotides line up with TRBD1. Germline V CDR1 and CDR2: ENHRY, SYGVKD. This CDR3 comprises 15 residues. V shed 6 bases, J shed 3 bases, and the junction held 7 bases outside the gene matches.

This chain joins TRBV29-1 and TRBJ1-2, with 11 positions matching TRBD1. The ends lost 4 bases at V and 8 bases at J; junction bases unmatched: 6. Germline CDR1 reads SQVTM; CDR2 reads ANQGSEA. This CDR3 region has 13 residues. The CDR3, as DNA: TGCAGCGTTGCCGACGGGACAGGGGGAGGCTACACCTTC. Translating it yields CSVADGTGGGYTF.

Notes on this clone: Other nucleotide sequences in the sample specify the same CDR3. The CDR3 loop is CASSPQHTGELFF. The CDR3 nucleotides are TGTGCCAGCAGCCCACAGCACACCGGGGAGCTGTTTTTT. The V gene is TRBV7-2, the J gene TRBJ2-2; D gene ambiguous. Trimming left V 5 bases short and J 3 bases short, with 7 bases between. This CDR3 is built from 13 residues. From germline, CDR1 is SGHTA and CDR2 FQGNSA.

In this sample, this clone turned up once. The chain employs TRBV6-1 and TRBJ1-3; D not certain. V lost 0 bases and J 0 bases, leaving 9 bases between the germline ends. The CDR3 is 16 residues long. Germline values: CDR1 MNHNS, CDR2 SASEGT. This CDR3 reads CASSEAISSSGNTIYF. CDR3 coding DNA: TGTGCCAGCAGTGAAGCGATCAGTAGCTCTGGAAACACCATATATTTT.